This TCR beta chain was sequenced for a study of shared clonotypes between healthy human individuals (dated by TCRdb to 2020 to 2022). About the investigation overall: The cohort included three men and a couple of women between 18 and 49 years of age. Per donor, three plates each were used for CD4 naive and CD4 memory, two for CD8 naive, and one for CD8 memory. Blood TCR repertoires of four to six healthy adults were deeply sequenced to estimate repertoire size and the extent of clonotype sharing between individuals. Libraries were prepared and TCR repertoires were sequenced by different laboratories using diverse techniques, in order to increase sequencing depth and limit assay-specific biases. Between about 0.9 and 10 billion PBMCs per donor were obtained by leukapheresis.

Results the study describes overall, beyond this receptor: The genetic and exposure-history diversity represented was limited by the small number of donors. Rarefaction of sorted-subset datasets indicated incomplete sequencing despite the large sequencing depth. About 4.5% of naive CD4, 3.5% of naive CD8, roughly 2.5% of memory CD4, and more than 0.35% of memory CD8 clonotypes were shared across a few donors. Naive subsets generally had larger estimated clonotype richness than memory subsets did. Sampling was restricted to blood, and TCR repertoires in tissue are likely to differ from TCR repertoires in blood. Compared with non-shared clonotypes, clonotypes shared by all four sorted-subset donors had higher generation probabilities. Pairwise subsampling indicated that sequencing depth was expected to affect the degree of clonotype sharing among donors.

Of note for this clone: Its antigen is still unknown. Within one base of it there is no much larger clone, and no base qualities were kept.

The CDR3 has 16 amino acids, counting the end cysteine and phenylalanine. Only the CDR3 DNA stays, 48 bases, in frame from base 1. V gives up 4 bases and J gives up 4 bases, and the segment between their germline ends measures 20 bases. CDR1 is given as SGHNT and CDR2 as YYREEE, both from the germline V gene (reference sequence). Using the deep immunoSEQ assay, TCR CDR3 regions were amplified from genomic DNA by multiplex PCR. For each cell subset, the extracted genomic DNA was distributed evenly across all wells of several immunoSEQ 96-well plates, and each plate served as one replicate. For sorted subsets, each replicate PCR was loaded with around 200 ng genomic DNA, equivalent to 30,000 or so T cell genomes. The purified libraries were quantified using a Qubit 3.0 fluorometer, sized with a Bioanalyzer 2100, and then quantified again using the KAPA Library Quantification kit. Every immunoSEQ 96-well plate was sequenced on a dedicated single-read 150-cycle Illumina NextSeq 550 flow cell. Per the source publication's procedure: Because the immunoSEQ output held only junctional sequences and lacked quality scores, the filtering could not match the filtering applied to full-length reads. To assign V/J genes and CDR3, sequences were annotated against IMGT germline references using PyIR, a Python wrapper for IgBLAST v1.9. Reads with weak V/J assignments (E-value above 1e-6), missing CDR3, stop codons, out-of-frame junctions, or ambiguous translated residues were removed. V3J clonotypes were defined by identical inferred V gene, J gene, and CDR3 amino acid sequence. Percentage overlap between repertoires was calculated by dividing the number of shared unique clonotypes by the size of the smaller repertoire. Repertoire richness was assessed with RTK rarefaction, the Chao1 estimator, and Recon v2.1 estimates of unobserved clonotypes. For all TCRbeta clonotypes obtained by the gDNA method from a few donors, generation probabilities were computed with OLGA. TCRdb stores this immuneACCESS table with in-frame sequences only. Part of the clones is absent; in the studies checked, under half of the shortfall reflects unresolved V genes, and no reason is known for the rest. That table furnishes V, J and clone size, whereas the DNA furnished D and trimming. Across this sample there are fewer than 3 million clones, with less than 95% seen only once. Approximately 0.4% of the sample belongs to the ten largest clones.

The donors were healthy, HIV-negative adults who had no recently reported acute infections or vaccinations. Every donor was a Caucasian adult residing in Nashville, Tennessee, USA. CD4+ T cells were enriched by magnetic negative selection, after which naive cells were positively selected on CD45RA and the negative fraction was taken as the memory subset. After blood collection by leukapheresis, PBMCs were isolated using Ficoll-Histopaque density gradient centrifugation and then cryopreserved in the vapor phase of liquid nitrogen. Analytical flow cytometry was used to check the purity and quantity of every magnetically sorted T cell population. Each sorted fraction had its genomic DNA isolated and then quantified by UV absorbance on a Nanodrop 2000c.

Sample: naive CD4+ T cells from PBMCs. The intended sense of this specimen's cell subset or site label: CD45RA+ positively selected. The rearranged chain carries TRBV5-4 and TRBJ2-5, and perhaps TRBD2 as D gene, on 6 matching bases. This sequence was found in a man younger than 35 in good health. Some clones in this sample may be carry-over from other donors' samples. The CDR3 region: CASSRTGPNGRETQYF. The DNA sequence is as follows: TGTGCCAGCAGCCGGACCGGCCCCAACGGGAGAGAGACCCAGTACTTC.